This T cell receptor (beta chain) was profiled in a study of STAT3 mutations in large granular lymphocyte leukemia. The study, taken as a whole, reports: Every T-cell large granular lymphocyte leukemia patient had at least one immunodominant TCR beta clonotype.

About this clone itself: Its antigen is unidentified.

The J segment lost 1 base and the V segment lost 0 bases, leaving 8 bases of the junction unmatched. This CDR3 is 18 amino acids long. Germline V gene lookup returns CDR1 SGHRS and CDR2 YFSETQ. Here immunoSEQ multiplex PCR was the method, and the copy in TCRdb shows in-frame clones only, minus some. The table records about 10,000 clones, about 55% of them present only once. This chain connects TRBV5-1 to TRBJ2-3, with TRBD2 identical over 10 bases. This receptor was identified in a boy between 10 and 17 years old with T-cell large granular lymphocyte leukemia. Some clones in this sample may be carry-over from other donors' samples. Sequenced input: peripheral blood mononuclear cells. The CDR3 coding sequence is TGCGCCAGCAGCTTGGTGCCTAGCGGGGGTTTTCGCACAGATACGCAGTATTTT. Translating it yields CASSLVPSGGFRTDTQYF.